The 15 T cell receptor beta chains below were found in one sample sequenced in a study of chemoradiotherapy in HPV16-positive cancers. The protocol was immunoSEQ multiplex PCR, while the TCRdb copy is restricted to in-frame clones and leaves out a portion. This table holds tens of thousands of clones, around 90% found once. Source: blood, taken from a patient who underwent chemoradiotherapy. These receptors were collected from a human donor with HPV-associated anogenital cancer.

The chain carries TRBV11-3 and TRBJ1-1; 7 bases map to TRBD1. This CDR3 spans 14 amino acids. The trim removed 4 bases at V and 3 bases at J, leaving 5 bases unmatched. The germline V gene encodes CDR1 SGHNT and CDR2 YENEEA. CDR3 nucleotides: TGTGCCAGCAGCTCTAGGACAGGAGACACTGAAGCTTTCTTT. Protein product: CASSSRTGDTEAFF.

The rearrangement links TRBV5-6 to TRBJ2-3; 7 nucleotides match TRBD2. Germline CDR1 reads SGHDT; CDR2 reads YYEEEE. There are 14 residues in the CDR3. After removal of 3 bases from V and 4 bases from J, the junction contained 5 bases not matched to a gene. The CDR3 is CASSSVGGADTQYF. CDR3 nucleotides: TGTGCCAGCAGCTCCGTGGGGGGGGCAGATACGCAGTATTTT.

Only one count was recorded for this clone. This chain uses TRBV29-1 with TRBJ1-1, with D unresolved. The CDR3 runs 11 residues. The germline CDR1 and CDR2 sequences are SQVTM and ANQGSEA. Trimming cost V 7 bases and J 8 bases, with 14 bases left between them. CDR3 in DNA: TGCAGCGGAGAAGAGGTCGAAGAAGCTTTCTTT. Encoded protein: CSGEEVEEAFF. The variable domain in full, with the rest retrieved from reference TRBV29-1 and TRBJ1-1, is SAVISQKPSRDICQRGTSLTIQCQVDSQVTMMFWYRQQPGQSLTLIATANQGSEATYESGFVIDKFPISRPNLTFSTLTVSNMSPEDSSIYLCSGEEVEEAFFGQGTRLTVV.

In this sample, this clone turned up once. The rearrangement links TRBV6-1 to TRBJ1-6; D might be TRBD1 (6 bases). V lost 7 bases, J lost 11 bases, and 15 bases lay in between. The CDR3 length is 13 residues. Germline CDR1 reads MNHNS; CDR2 reads SASEGT. CDR3 sequence reads: CASTEQGRTPLHF. CDR3 nucleotides: TGTGCCAGCACCGAGCAGGGGCGGACACCCCTCCACTTT.

The rearrangement links TRBV10-2 to TRBJ2-5; 8 nucleotides align to TRBD1. Per the germline V gene, CDR1 is WSHSY and CDR2 is SAAADI. V was clipped by 4 bases and J by 5 bases; unmatched bases: 6. The CDR3 length is 14 residues. CDR3 protein: CASSGAGGAETQYF. DNA of the CDR3: TGCGCCAGCAGTGGGGCAGGGGGCGCGGAGACCCAGTACTTC.

V is TRBV27 and J is TRBJ1-3; D is undetermined. The ends were cut back, 2 bases at V and 2 bases at J, with 7 bases in the middle. Germline loops: CDR1 MNHEY, CDR2 SMNVEV (reference sequence). The CDR3 covers 14 residues. The CDR3 DNA reads TGTGCCAGCAGTTTAGCTAGCACTGGAAACACCATATATTTT. Translated, it gives CASSLASTGNTIYF.

The chain carries TRBV9 and TRBJ1-1; no definite D call. Trimming stripped 0 bases from V and 2 bases from J, with 11 bases between. The CDR3 sequence is 15 residues long. The germline V gene encodes CDR1 SGDLS and CDR2 YYNGEE. CDR3 DNA: TGTGCCAGCAGCGTAGGTCTAACTGAAAACACTGAAGCTTTCTTT. Translation gives CASSVGLTENTEAFF.

This clone was seen just once. V gene TRBV29-1 combines with J gene TRBJ2-5; 7 bases agree with TRBD1. With 5 bases clipped from V and 5 bases from J, the junction kept 8 bases outside the gene matches. Looked up from germline, CDR1 is SQVTM and CDR2 is ANQGSEA. The CDR3 covers 13 residues. Written as DNA, the CDR3 is TGCAGCGTTACCGGGACAGATGGCGAGACCCAGTACTTC. Translation: CSVTGTDGETQYF.

The chain joins TRBV19 to TRBJ1-1; D might be TRBD1 (6 bases). Germline CDR1 reads LNHDA; CDR2 reads SQIVND (reference sequence). V was trimmed by 10 bases and J by 1 base, leaving 22 bases between them. The CDR3 consists of 16 residues. CDR3 residues: CATTVIMGRGNTEAFF. For the CDR3, the DNA is TGTGCCACCACCGTCATTATGGGCAGGGGGAACACTGAAGCTTTCTTT.

The chain recombines TRBV7-3 with TRBJ2-2, with D uncertain. CDR1 and CDR2 (germline): SGHTA, FQGTGA. The CDR3 runs to 12 residues. Trimming stripped 1 base from V and 7 bases from J, with 4 bases between. The CDR3 DNA is TGTGCCAGCAGCTTAAGCGTCGGGGAGCTGTTTTTT. The encoded protein is CASSLSVGELFF. The whole variable domain, filled in from reference TRBV7-3 and TRBJ2-2, reads GAGVSQTPSNKVTEKGKYVELRCDPISGHTALYWYRQSLGQGPEFLIYFQGTGAADDSGLPNDRFFAVRPEGSVSTLKIQRTERGDSAVYLCASSLSVGELFFGEGSRLTVL.

V gene TRBV6-5 combines with J gene TRBJ1-1; D remains ambiguous. Trimming pared 6 bases from V and 0 bases from J, leaving 8 bases between. CDR3 length: 13 amino acids. Per the germline V gene, CDR1 is MNHEY and CDR2 is SVGAGI. DNA of the CDR3: TGTGCCAGCAGCCTTCGACTGAACACTGAAGCTTTCTTT. It is translated as CASSLRLNTEAFF.

The CDR3 here is CASSLSRGETQYF. CDR3 nucleotides: TGTGCCAGCAGCTTATCCAGGGGAGAGACCCAGTACTTC. The V call is TRBV7-9, the J call TRBJ2-5; a possible D gene is TRBD1 (6 bases). V was trimmed by 2 bases and J by 4 bases, leaving 8 bases between them. CDR1 SEHNR and CDR2 FQNEAQ come from the germline V gene (reference sequence). The CDR3 runs to 13 residues.

The genes are TRBV25-1 and TRBJ2-3; 7 bases line up with TRBD1. V shed 4 bases, J shed 2 bases, and the junction held 9 bases outside the gene matches. Germline V gene sequence: CDR1 MGHDK, CDR2 SYGVNS. CDR3 length equals 16 residues. The CDR3 sequence: CASSGQGLGYTDTQYF. The CDR3 bases are TGTGCCAGCAGTGGACAGGGATTGGGGTACACAGATACGCAGTATTTT.

CDR3 sequence (DNA): TGTGCCAGCGCCCGGACAAACTCCTACCAAGAGACCCAGTACTTC. This codes for CASARTNSYQETQYF. The rearrangement uses TRBV6-5 and TRBJ2-5, with D perhaps matching TRBD1 (5 bases). Germline CDR1 is MNHEY and CDR2 is SVGAGI. The V end lost 8 bases, the J end lost 0 bases, and 16 bases lay between the germline ends. The CDR3 has 15 residues.

This clone was picked up a small number of times. The CDR3 loop reads CASSLIPGATDTQYF. As DNA, the CDR3 is TGTGCCAGCAGCTTGATTCCCGGGGCCACAGATACGCAGTATTTT. V is TRBV11-2 and J is TRBJ2-3; either TRBD1 or TRBD2 may supply D (5 bases each). The length of the CDR3 is 15 residues. The germline V gene encodes CDR1 SGHAT and CDR2 FQNNGV. The germline V and J ends were trimmed by 3 bases and 2 bases, with 12 bases remaining between them.